This entry features one T cell receptor beta chain sequence. Antigen specificity is unknown. This sample was taken from a study of graft-versus-host responses after intestinal transplantation. Study overall: Recipients across the board were started on anti-thymocyte globulin induction, then kept on tacrolimus and steroids for around three years. Study-wide points: Graft-donor T cell macrochimerism coincided with high graft-versus-host to host-versus-graft clonal ratios in allografts. There were GvH clones found in recipient marrow, and some of them appeared first in ileum or blood. Early post-transplant falls in HvG clones accompanied the peak levels of circulating GvH clones.

Assay: immunoSEQ multiplex PCR; the TCRdb copy retains only in-frame clones and omits some. Among about 71,000 clones listed, 85% to 95% were seen once. With 11 bases removed from V and 3 bases from J, the gap between germline ends came to 17 bases. This CDR3 comprises 13 residues. CDR1 is MNHEY and CDR2 is SVGAGI in the germline V gene. The TCR comes from a human donor who received an intestinal transplant. Sequenced material: unstimulated CD8+ T cells sorted from spleen or lymph node cells, taken before intestinal transplant. The chain has TRBV6-5 and TRBJ2-7, with no clear D. Written as DNA, the CDR3 is TGTGCCTCAAGTCCTCGGGCCTACTACGAGCAGTACTTC. It translates to CASSPRAYYEQYF.